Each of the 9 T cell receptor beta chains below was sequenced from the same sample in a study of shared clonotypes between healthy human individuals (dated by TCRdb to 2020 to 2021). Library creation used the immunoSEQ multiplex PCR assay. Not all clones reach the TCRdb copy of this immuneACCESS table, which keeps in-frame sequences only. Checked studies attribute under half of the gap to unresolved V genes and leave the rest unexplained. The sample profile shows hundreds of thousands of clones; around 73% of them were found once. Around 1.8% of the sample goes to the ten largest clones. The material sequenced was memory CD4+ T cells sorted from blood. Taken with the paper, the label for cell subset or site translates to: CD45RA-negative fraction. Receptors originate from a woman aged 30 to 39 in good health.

CDR3 sequence reads: CASSEFGGDAYGYTF. The CDR3 DNA sequence: TGTGCCAGCAGTGAATTTGGAGGGGACGCCTATGGCTACACCTTC. This chain joins TRBV25-1 and TRBJ1-2; D may be TRBD1 (5 bases). Germline CDR1 reads MGHDK; CDR2 reads SYGVNS. There are 15 residues in the CDR3. Deletions cut 1 base from V and 4 bases from J, with 13 bases between.

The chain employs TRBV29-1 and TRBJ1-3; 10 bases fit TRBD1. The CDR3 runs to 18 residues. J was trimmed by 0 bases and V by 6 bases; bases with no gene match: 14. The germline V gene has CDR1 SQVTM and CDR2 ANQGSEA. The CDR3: CSVRSQPGQGSSGNTIYF. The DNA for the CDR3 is TGCAGCGTCCGAAGTCAACCGGGACAGGGGTCCTCTGGAAACACCATATATTTT. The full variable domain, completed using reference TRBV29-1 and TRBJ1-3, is SAVISQKPSRDICQRGTSLTIQCQVDSQVTMMFWYRQQPGQSLTLIATANQGSEATYESGFVIDKFPISRPNLTFSTLTVSNMSPEDSSIYLCSVRSQPGQGSSGNTIYFGEGSWLTVV.

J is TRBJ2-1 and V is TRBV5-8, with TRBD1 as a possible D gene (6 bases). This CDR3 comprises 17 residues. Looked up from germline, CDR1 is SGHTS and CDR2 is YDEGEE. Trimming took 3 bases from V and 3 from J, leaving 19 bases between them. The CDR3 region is CASSSGADLLGYNEQFF. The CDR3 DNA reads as TGTGCCAGCAGCTCAGGGGCAGACCTCCTGGGCTACAATGAGCAGTTCTTC.

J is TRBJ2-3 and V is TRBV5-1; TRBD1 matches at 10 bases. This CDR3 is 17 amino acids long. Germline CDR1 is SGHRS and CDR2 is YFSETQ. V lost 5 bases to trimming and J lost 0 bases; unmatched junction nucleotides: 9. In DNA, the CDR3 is TGCGCCAGCAGTTCCGGGACAGGGGTTTCAAGCACAGATACGCAGTATTTT. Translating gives CASSSGTGVSSTDTQYF.

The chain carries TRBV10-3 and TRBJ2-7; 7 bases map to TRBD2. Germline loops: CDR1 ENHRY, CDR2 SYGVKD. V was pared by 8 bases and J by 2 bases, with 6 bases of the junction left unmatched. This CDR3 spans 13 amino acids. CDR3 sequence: CAIGLADAYEQYF. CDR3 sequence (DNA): TGTGCCATCGGGCTAGCGGACGCCTACGAGCAGTACTTC.

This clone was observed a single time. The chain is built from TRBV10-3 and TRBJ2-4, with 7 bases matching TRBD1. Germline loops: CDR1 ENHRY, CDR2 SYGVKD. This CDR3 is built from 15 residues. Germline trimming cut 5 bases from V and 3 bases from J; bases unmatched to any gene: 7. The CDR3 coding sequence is TGTGCCATCAGTAAAGAACAGGGGAGCAAAAACATTCAGTACTTC. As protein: CAISKEQGSKNIQYF.

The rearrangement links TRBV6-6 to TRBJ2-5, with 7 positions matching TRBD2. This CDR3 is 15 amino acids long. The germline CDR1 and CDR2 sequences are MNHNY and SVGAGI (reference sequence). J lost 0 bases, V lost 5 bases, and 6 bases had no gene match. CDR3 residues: CASSLSGHNQETQYF. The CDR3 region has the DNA TGTGCCAGCAGTCTTAGCGGGCATAACCAAGAGACCCAGTACTTC.

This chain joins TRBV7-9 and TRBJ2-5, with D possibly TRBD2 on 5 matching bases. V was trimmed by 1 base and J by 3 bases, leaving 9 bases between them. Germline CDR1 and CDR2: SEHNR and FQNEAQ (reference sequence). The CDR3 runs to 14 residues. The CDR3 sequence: CASSLDSGKETQYF. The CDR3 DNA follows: TGTGCCAGCAGCTTAGATTCGGGAAAAGAGACCCAGTACTTC.

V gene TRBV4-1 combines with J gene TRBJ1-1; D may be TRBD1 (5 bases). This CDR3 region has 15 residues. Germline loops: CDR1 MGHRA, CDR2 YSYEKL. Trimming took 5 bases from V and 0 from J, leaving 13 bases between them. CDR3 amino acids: CASSSRTLMNTEAFF. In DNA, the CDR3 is TGCGCCAGCAGCTCCAGGACACTAATGAACACTGAAGCTTTCTTT.